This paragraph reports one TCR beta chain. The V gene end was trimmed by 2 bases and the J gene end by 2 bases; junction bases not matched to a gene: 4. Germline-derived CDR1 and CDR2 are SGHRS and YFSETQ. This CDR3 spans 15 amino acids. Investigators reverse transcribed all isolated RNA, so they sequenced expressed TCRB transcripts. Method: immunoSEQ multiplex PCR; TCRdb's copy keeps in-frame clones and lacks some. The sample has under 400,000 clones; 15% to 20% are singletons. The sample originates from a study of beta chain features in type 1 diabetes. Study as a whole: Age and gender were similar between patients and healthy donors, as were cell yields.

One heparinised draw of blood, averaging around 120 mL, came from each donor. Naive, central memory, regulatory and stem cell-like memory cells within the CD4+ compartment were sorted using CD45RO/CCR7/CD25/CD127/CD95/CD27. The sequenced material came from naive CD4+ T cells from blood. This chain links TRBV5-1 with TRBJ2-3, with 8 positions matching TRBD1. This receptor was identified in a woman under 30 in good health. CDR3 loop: CASSFRTGLTDTQYF. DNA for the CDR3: TGCGCCAGCAGCTTCCGGACAGGGCTCACAGATACGCAGTATTTT.